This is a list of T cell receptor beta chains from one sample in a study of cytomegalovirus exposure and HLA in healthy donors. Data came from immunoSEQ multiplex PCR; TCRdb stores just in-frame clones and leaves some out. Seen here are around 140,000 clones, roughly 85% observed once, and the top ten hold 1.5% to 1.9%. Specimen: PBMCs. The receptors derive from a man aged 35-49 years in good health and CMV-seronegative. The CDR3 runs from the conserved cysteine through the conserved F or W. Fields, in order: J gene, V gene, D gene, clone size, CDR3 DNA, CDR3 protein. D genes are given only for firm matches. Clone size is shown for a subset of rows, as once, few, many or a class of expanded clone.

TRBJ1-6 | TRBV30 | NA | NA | TGTGCCTGGAGCCGGGGGGAGGGGGATTCACCCCTCCACTTT | CAWSRGEGDSPLHF
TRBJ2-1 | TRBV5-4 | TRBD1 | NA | TGTGCCAGCAGCCCCCTCCCGGGACAGGGTATAGGTGAGCAGTTCTTC | CASSPLPGQGIGEQFF
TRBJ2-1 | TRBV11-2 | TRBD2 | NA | TGTGCCAGCAGCTTGTGGGGGGGGAGCTCCTACAATGAGCAGTTCTTC | CASSLWGGSSYNEQFF
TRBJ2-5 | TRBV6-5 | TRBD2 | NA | TGTGCCAGCAGTTACTCGAGCGGGGGGGTTTTTGAGACCCAGTACTTC | CASSYSSGGVFETQYF
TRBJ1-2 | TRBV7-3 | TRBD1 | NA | TGTGCCAGCAGCCCGGGACAGGGCGGGGGCGGCTACACCTTC | CASSPGQGGGGYTF
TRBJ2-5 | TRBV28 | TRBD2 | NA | TGTGCCAGCACCTCGGGGGGGCGCGTGGAGACCCAGTACTTC | CASTSGGRVETQYF
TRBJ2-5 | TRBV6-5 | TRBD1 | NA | TGTGCCAGCAGTTACGGGACAGGGGGCTTTGGAGAGACCCAGTACTTC | CASSYGTGGFGETQYF
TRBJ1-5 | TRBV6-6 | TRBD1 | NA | TGTGCCAGCAACTGGGGACAGGCTAGCAATCAGCCCCAGCATTTT | CASNWGQASNQPQHF
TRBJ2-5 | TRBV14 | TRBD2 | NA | TGTGCCAGCAGCCACCTAGCGGGGGTCGAGGAGACCCAGTACTTC | CASSHLAGVEETQYF
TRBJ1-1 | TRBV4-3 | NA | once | TGCGCCAGCAGCCAAGAAGCGAGGCTTGAAGCTTTCTTT | CASSQEARLEAFF
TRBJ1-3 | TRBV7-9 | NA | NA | TGTTCCAGCAGCTTAGCCGTAGGGGTTATCGGAAACACCATATATTTT | CSSSLAVGVIGNTIYF
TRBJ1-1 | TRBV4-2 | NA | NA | TGTGCCAGCAGCCAACCCTCGAGCACTGAAGCTTTCTTT | CASSQPSSTEAFF
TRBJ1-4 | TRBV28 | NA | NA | TGTGCCAGCAGTTTCGAGTACGGGGGTGAAAAACTGTTTTTT | CASSFEYGGEKLFF
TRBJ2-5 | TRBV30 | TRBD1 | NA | TGTGCACAGGACAGGGGACCCCATGTGGCCCAGTACTTC | CAQDRGPHVAQYF
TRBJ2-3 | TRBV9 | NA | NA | TGTGCCAGCAGCGTAGGGGCTAGCATGGCAGATACGCAGTATTTT | CASSVGASMADTQYF
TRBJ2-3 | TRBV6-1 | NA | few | TGTGCCAGCAGTGAATTGGGGTCTATGGGGGCGTATTTT | CASSELGSMGAYF
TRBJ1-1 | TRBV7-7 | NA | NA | TGTGCTAGCAGCGTTGACAGCAACACTGAAGCTTTCTTT | CASSVDSNTEAFF
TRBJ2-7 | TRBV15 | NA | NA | TGTGCCACCAGCAGGACCCTCTTACTAGATGGTGACTACGAGCAGTACTTC | CATSRTLLLDGDYEQYF
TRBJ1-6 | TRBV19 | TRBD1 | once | TGTGCCAGTAGTATAGACCGGGACAGACATTCACCCCTCCACTTT | CASSIDRDRHSPLHF
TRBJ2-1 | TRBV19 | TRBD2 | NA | TGTGCCAGTAGTCCTCGGACTAGCGGGAGTGATGAGCAGTTCTTC | CASSPRTSGSDEQFF
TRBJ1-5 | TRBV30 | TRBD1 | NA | TGTGCCTGGAGTGCCCCTCGGGACAGCTTAAATCAGCCCCAGCATTTT | CAWSAPRDSLNQPQHF
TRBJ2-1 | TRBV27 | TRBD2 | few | TGTGCCAGCAGGGCCGGGACTAGGGCAGATGAGCAGTTCTTC | CASRAGTRADEQFF
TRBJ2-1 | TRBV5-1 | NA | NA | TGCGCCAGCAGCTCGGAGGGCGTTTGGGAGGAGCAGTTCTTC | CASSSEGVWEEQFF
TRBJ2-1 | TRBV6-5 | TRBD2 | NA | TGTGCCAGCAGGAGCGGGAGGTCCAGGAATGAGCAGTTCTTC | CASRSGRSRNEQFF
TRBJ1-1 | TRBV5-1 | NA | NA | TGCGCCAGCAGCTTGGCGCCGGGGGAGGCTGAAGCTTTCTTT | CASSLAPGEAEAFF
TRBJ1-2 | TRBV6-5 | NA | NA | TGTGCCAGCAGACCTACCGAACCGAACTATGGCTACACCTTC | CASRPTEPNYGYTF
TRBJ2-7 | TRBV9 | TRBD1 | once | TGTGCCAGCAGCGAGGGGACAGGGGGCCCCCCCTACGAGCAGTACTTC | CASSEGTGGPPYEQYF
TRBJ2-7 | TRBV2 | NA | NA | TGTGCCAGCAAGGGGGATGGGGGTTCCTCCTACGAGCAGTACTTC | CASKGDGGSSYEQYF
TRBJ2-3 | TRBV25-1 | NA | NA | TGTGCCAGCAGTGAATTGGGGGCAGGGGAGCGGGGTACGCAGTATTTT | CASSELGAGERGTQYF
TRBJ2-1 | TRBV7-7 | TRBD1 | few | TGTGCTAGCAGCTCCGACAGGGTTTCCTACAATGAGCAGTTCTTC | CASSSDRVSYNEQFF
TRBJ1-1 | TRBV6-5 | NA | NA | TGTGCCAGCAGTTTTTACCGGGGCACTGAAGCTTTCTTT | CASSFYRGTEAFF
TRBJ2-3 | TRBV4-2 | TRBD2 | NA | TGTGCCAGCGGAACTAGCGGGGGGACAGATACGCAGTATTTT | CASGTSGGTDTQYF
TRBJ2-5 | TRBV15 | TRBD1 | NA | TGTGCCACCCGGGACAGCCACCAAAGGACCCAGTACTTC | CATRDSHQRTQYF
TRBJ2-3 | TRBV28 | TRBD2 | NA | TGTGCCAGCAGTCTTGCGGGGGGCACAGATACGCAGTATTTT | CASSLAGGTDTQYF
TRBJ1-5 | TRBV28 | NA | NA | TGTGCCAGCAATTCCGGGGATGGCAATCAGCCCCAGCATTTT | CASNSGDGNQPQHF
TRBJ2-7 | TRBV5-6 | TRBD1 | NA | TGTGCCAGCAGCTTGGCGGGACAGGGCTCCTACGAGCAGTACTTC | CASSLAGQGSYEQYF
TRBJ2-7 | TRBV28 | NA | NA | TGTGCCAGCAGTTTATCCGGACTGACCTACGAGCAGTACTTC | CASSLSGLTYEQYF
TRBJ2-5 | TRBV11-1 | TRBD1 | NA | TGTGCCAGCAGCTTGGGACAGCCACAAGAGACCCAGTACTTC | CASSLGQPQETQYF
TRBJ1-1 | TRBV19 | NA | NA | TGTGCCAGTAGTCATCGTGACAGTATTCTTTTATCGAACACTGAAGCTTTCTTT | CASSHRDSILLSNTEAFF
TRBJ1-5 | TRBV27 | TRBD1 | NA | TGTGCCAGCAGTTTAGCCGGACAGGGCAATCAGCCCCAGCATTTT | CASSLAGQGNQPQHF
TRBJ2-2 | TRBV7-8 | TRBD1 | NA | TGTGCCAGCAGCCCACCGGACAGGGGGAGTAGCGGGGAAGGAAGGAGCGGGGAGCTGTTTTTT | CASSPPDRGSSGEGRSGELFF
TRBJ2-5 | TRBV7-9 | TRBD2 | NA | TGTGCCAGCAGCCCCTATAGAGCGGGGTTTGAGACCCAGTACTTC | CASSPYRAGFETQYF
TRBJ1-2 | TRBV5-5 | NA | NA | TGTGCCAGCAGCTTGGCCCCAGGGCGATCTGGCTACACCTTC | CASSLAPGRSGYTF
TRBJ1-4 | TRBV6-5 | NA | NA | TGTGCCAGCAGTTACTCCAGTGGCGGAAAACTGTTTTTT | CASSYSSGGKLFF
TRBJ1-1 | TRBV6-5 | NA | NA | TGTGCCAGCAGTGGGGCGGGGGGGCAGGTTCCTGAAGCTTTCTTT | CASSGAGGQVPEAFF
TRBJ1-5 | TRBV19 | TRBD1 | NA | TGTGCCAGTAGTTTCTCGACAGGGACGGGCCAGCCCCAGCATTTT | CASSFSTGTGQPQHF
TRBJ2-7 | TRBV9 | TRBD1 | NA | TGTGCCAGCAGCGCGGGACAGGGATCCGAGCAGTACTTC | CASSAGQGSEQYF
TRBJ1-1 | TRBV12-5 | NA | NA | TGTGCTAGTGTTAGTACCGCGAACACTGAAGCTTTCTTT | CASVSTANTEAFF
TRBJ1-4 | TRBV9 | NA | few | TGTGCCAGCAGCGCTCGCCAGGGGATTAATGAAAAACTGTTTTTT | CASSARQGINEKLFF
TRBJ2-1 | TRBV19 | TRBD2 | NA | TGTGCCAGTAGTACGTTGCCAGCGGGAGCGGTCCATGAGCAGTTCTTC | CASSTLPAGAVHEQFF
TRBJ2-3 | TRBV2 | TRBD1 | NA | TGTGCCAGCAGAGGACAGGGGTTCACAGATACGCAGTATTTT | CASRGQGFTDTQYF
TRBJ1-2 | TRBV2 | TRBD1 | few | TGTGCCAGCAGTGATTTCAGGACAGGGGGCGTCAATGGCTACACCTTC | CASSDFRTGGVNGYTF
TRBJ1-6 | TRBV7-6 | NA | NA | TGTGCCAGCAGCTTAGAAGTACAGTATTCACCCCTCCACTTT | CASSLEVQYSPLHF
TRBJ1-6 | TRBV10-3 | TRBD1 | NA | TGTGCCATCAGTGATAGACAGGGCGCGAGCTCCTATAATTCACCCCTCCACTTT | CAISDRQGASSYNSPLHF
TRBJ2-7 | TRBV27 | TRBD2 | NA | TGTGCCAGCAGTTTTACTAGCGGGGCGTCCTACGAGCAGTACTTC | CASSFTSGASYEQYF
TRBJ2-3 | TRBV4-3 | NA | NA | TGCGCCAGCAGCCAAGAAGGACGGGGATACACAGATACGCAGTATTTT | CASSQEGRGYTDTQYF
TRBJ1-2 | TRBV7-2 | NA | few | TGTGCCAGCAGCTACGCCCGGGGGTCCGGTAACTATGGCTACACCTTC | CASSYARGSGNYGYTF